This T cell receptor beta chain was documented in a study of cytomegalovirus exposure and HLA in healthy donors. Study-wide results and caveats: Later work found that TCR association rates differed between HLA loci; DRB1 had the most and HLA-C the fewest. Highly shared sequence variants in one cluster were likely a sequencing artifact.

13 Jbeta primers and 60 Vbeta primers were used for the PCR. Assay: immunoSEQ multiplex PCR; the TCRdb copy retains only in-frame clones and omits some. Counted here are fewer than 100,000 clones, approximately 7.7% occurring once; the ten biggest clones make up roughly 2%. This CDR3 spans 14 amino acids. Trimming pared 4 bases from V and 4 bases from J, leaving 13 bases between. Germline V lookup: CDR1 LNHDA, CDR2 SQIVND (reference sequence). Of note for this clone: Its matching antigen is unknown.

Material: PBMCs. The sequence came from a man in his fifties or sixties in good health and CMV-seronegative. The chain links TRBV19 to TRBJ1-2; D is possibly TRBD1 (5 bases). CDR3 protein: CASSTQVSRYGYTF. In DNA form, the CDR3 reads TGTGCCAGTAGTACACAGGTATCGCGCTATGGCTACACCTTC. Together with reference TRBV19 and TRBJ1-2, the CDR3 gives the full variable domain: DGGITQSPKYLFRKEGQNVTLSCEQNLNHDAMYWYRQDPGQGLRLIYYSQIVNDFQKGDIAEGYSVSREKKESFPLTVTSAQKNPTAFYLCASSTQVSRYGYTFGSGTRLTVV.